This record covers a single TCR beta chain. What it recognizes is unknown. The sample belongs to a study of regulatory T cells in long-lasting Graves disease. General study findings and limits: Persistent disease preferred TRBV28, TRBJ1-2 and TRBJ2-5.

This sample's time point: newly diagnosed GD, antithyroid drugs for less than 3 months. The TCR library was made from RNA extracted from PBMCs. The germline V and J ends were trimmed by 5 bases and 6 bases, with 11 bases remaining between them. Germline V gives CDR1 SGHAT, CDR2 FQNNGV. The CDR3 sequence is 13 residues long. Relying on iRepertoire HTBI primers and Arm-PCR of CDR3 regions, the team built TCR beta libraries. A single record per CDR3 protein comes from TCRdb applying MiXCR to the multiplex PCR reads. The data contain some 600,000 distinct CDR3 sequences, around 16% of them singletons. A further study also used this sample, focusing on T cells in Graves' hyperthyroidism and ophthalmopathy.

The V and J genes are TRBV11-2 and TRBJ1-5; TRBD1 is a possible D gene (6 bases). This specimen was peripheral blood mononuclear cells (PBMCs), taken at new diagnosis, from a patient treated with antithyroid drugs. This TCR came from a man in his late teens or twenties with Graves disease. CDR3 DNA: TGTGCCAGCAGCCCCGGGGGGCTTCAGCCCCAGCATTTT. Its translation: CASSPGGLQPQHF.